This note documents a single TCR beta chain sequence. Its antigen is not known. The repertoire was sequenced with immunoSEQ multiplex PCR; TCRdb's copy has only in-frame clones and lacks some. The sample lists 15,000 to 20,000 clones, approximately 80% seen once, with 7.5% to 10% in the top ten. These data originate in a study of somatic mutations in cytotoxic T cells in rheumatoid arthritis. Across the study: Some V beta antibody-stained T-cell populations were flow-sorted at nearly 100% purity, including V beta1+ cells sequenced for TCRB. Whole-study results and caveats: Patients with rheumatoid arthritis showed a slight underrepresentation of TRBV07, a finding that was never subjected to any adjustment for multiple comparisons. Within the rheumatoid arthritis patients, CD8+ clonality went up as age increased (Spearman r ~ 0.49). The same was not true of the healthy controls. It was found that CD8+ T-cell clonality in rheumatoid arthritis patients did not differ significantly from that in age-matched healthy controls.

This CDR3 is built from 17 residues. V gave up 2 bases and J gave up 3 bases, with 20 bases separating them. Germline V CDR1 and CDR2: SEHNR, FQNEAQ (reference sequence). What was sequenced was CD8+ T cells sorted from blood. The TCR sequence derives from an adult with rheumatoid arthritis. The chain recombines TRBV7-9 with TRBJ2-7; tentatively, D is TRBD1 (6 bases). This CDR3 is CASSLPPPGRGGYEQYF. The CDR3 DNA reads as TGTGCCAGCAGCTTACCTCCCCCGGGACGAGGGGGCTACGAGCAGTACTTC.